These 10 T cell receptor beta chains were all obtained from the same sample, sequenced in a study of blood T cell repertoires in COVID-19. Sequenced by immunoSEQ multiplex PCR; TCRdb stores in-frame clones only, minus some. The sample has around 200,000 clones, roughly 89% seen once. Material for sequencing was PBMCs or T cells enriched from blood (not recorded which). These receptors came from a woman in her forties with acute COVID-19.

This chain uses TRBV19 with TRBJ2-7; 10 bases map to TRBD1. The CDR3 contains 15 residues. Germline CDR1 and CDR2: LNHDA and SQIVND (reference sequence). V shed 5 bases, J shed 4 bases, and the junction held 8 bases outside the gene matches. The CDR3 nucleotides read TGTGCCAGTAGTTTCCGACAGGGGGCGGGATACGAGCAGTACTTC. Translation gives CASSFRQGAGYEQYF.

This sequence joins TRBV11-3 and TRBJ2-1, with 10 bases that match TRBD2. This CDR3 is built from 18 residues. Germline trimming cut 1 base from V and 5 bases from J; bases unmatched to any gene: 11. Germline V gives CDR1 SGHNT, CDR2 YENEEA. The CDR3 region is CASSLASALAGGNNEQFF. The CDR3 DNA reads as TGTGCCAGCAGCTTAGCCTCGGCGTTAGCGGGGGGTAACAATGAGCAGTTCTTC.

The rearrangement uses TRBV19 and TRBJ1-1; D not resolved. V lost 1 base and J 5 bases, leaving 8 bases between the germline ends. CDR3 length: 13 amino acids. In germline, CDR1 is LNHDA, CDR2 SQIVND (reference sequence). CDR3 in DNA: TGTGCCAGTAGTATAGGGTCGGGTACTGAAGCTTTCTTT. Its protein product is CASSIGSGTEAFF.

This clone was seen only once. V gene TRBV6-6 combines with J gene TRBJ2-3; 8 bases align to TRBD1. This CDR3 is 14 amino acids long. The germline CDR1 and CDR2 sequences are MNHNY and SVGAGI (reference sequence). V shed 6 bases and J 4 bases; nucleotides not matched to a gene: 6. In DNA form, the CDR3 reads TGTGCCAGCAGAGCCTCAGGGGGCGCAGATACGCAGTATTTT. Its translation: CASRASGGADTQYF.

J is TRBJ1-2 and V is TRBV15; possible D gene TRBD1, 5 bases. Trimming stripped 0 bases from V and 3 bases from J, with 17 bases between. The CDR3 length is 17 residues. The germline V gene encodes CDR1 LNHNV and CDR2 YYDKDF (reference sequence). In DNA form, the CDR3 reads TGTGCCACCAGCAGAGATGGGGGGGTAGGCACGTACTATGGCTACACCTTC. Translation gives CATSRDGGVGTYYGYTF.

The rearrangement uses TRBV2 and TRBJ1-2; D is perhaps TRBD1 (6 bases). Germline CDR1 is SNHLY and CDR2 is FYNNEI. CDR3 length: 16 residues. The V end was cut by 3 bases, the J end by 3 bases, with 17 bases between. The CDR3: CASSDHLWTEHYGYTF. DNA of the CDR3: TGTGCCAGCAGTGACCACCTCTGGACAGAGCACTATGGCTACACCTTC.

The rearrangement joins TRBV4-3 to TRBJ2-2; TRBD2 agrees at 8 bases. The length of the CDR3 is 15 residues. Germline loops: CDR1 LGHNA, CDR2 YSLEER. V dropped 1 base and J dropped 6; count of bases not matched to a gene: 4. The CDR3 loop reads CASSQVAGGPGELFF. CDR3 coding DNA: TGCGCCAGCAGCCAAGTGGCGGGGGGACCCGGGGAGCTGTTTTTT.

The chain employs TRBV19 and TRBJ1-1; TRBD1 matches 7 bases. J was trimmed by 8 bases and V by 4 bases; bases with no gene match: 13. This CDR3 comprises 15 residues. Germline loops: CDR1 LNHDA, CDR2 SQIVND (reference sequence). CDR3 loop: CASSRGQTFDLEAFF. The CDR3 coding sequence is TGTGCCAGTAGTAGGGGACAGACCTTTGACCTGGAAGCTTTCTTT.

The rearrangement joins TRBV19 to TRBJ2-5; D is perhaps TRBD2 (5 bases). V lost 6 bases, J lost 3 bases, and 11 bases lay in between. The CDR3 is made up of 13 amino acids. Looked up from germline, CDR1 is LNHDA and CDR2 is SQIVND (reference sequence). The CDR3 is CASRDTGKETQYF. The CDR3 nucleotides read TGTGCCAGTAGGGATACGGGGAAAGAGACCCAGTACTTC.

The rearrangement joins TRBV5-1 to TRBJ2-3, with 7 bases fitting TRBD2. Trimming cost V 4 bases and J 4 bases; bases outside gene matches: 6. From germline, CDR1 is SGHRS and CDR2 YFSETQ. The CDR3 is 14 amino acids. DNA for the CDR3: TGCGCCAGCAGCCTCGGGACTATCGCAGATACGCAGTATTTT. Translated: CASSLGTIADTQYF.